The 22 T cell receptor beta chains below were found in one sample sequenced in a study of cytotoxic CD8 clonotypes in ibrutinib-treated CLL. Profiling relied on immunoSEQ multiplex PCR, and the TCRdb table lists in-frame clones only, not all of them. The sample contains some 70,000 clones, about 63% of which appear only once. Here the sequenced sample was PBMCs, taken after 12 months of ibrutinib treatment. The source of these receptors is a human donor with chronic lymphocytic leukemia.

There are a few counts of this clone. V is TRBV28 and J is TRBJ1-5; D is possibly TRBD1 (6 bases). Germline-derived CDR1 and CDR2 are MDHEN and SYDVKM. This CDR3 has 13 residues. V was trimmed by 6 bases and J by 7 bases, leaving 13 bases between them. The CDR3 protein is CASSPGGRQPQHF. The CDR3 DNA sequence: TGTGCCAGCAGCCCGGGGGGCAGACAGCCCCAGCATTTT. Drawing the rest from reference TRBV28 and TRBJ1-5, the complete variable domain is DVKVTQSSRYLVKRTGEKVFLECVQDMDHENMFWYRQDPGLGLRLIYFSYDVKMKEKGDIPEGYSVSREKKERFSLILESASTNQTSMYLCASSPGGRQPQHFGDGTRLSIL.

This clone is medium-sized (0.01 to 0.1%) within its sample. The chain is built from TRBV30 and TRBJ1-1; D remains ambiguous. Between the trimmed V and J ends, which lost 4 bases and 1 base, there was a span of 10 bases. The CDR3 is 13 residues long. From germline, CDR1 is GTSNPN and CDR2 SVGIG (reference sequence). As DNA, the CDR3 is TGTGCCTGGAACCGACGGTCGAACACTGAAGCTTTCTTT. Translated, it gives CAWNRRSNTEAFF.

CDR3 in amino acids: CASSVAGYETQYF. CDR3 bases: TGTGCCAGCAGCGTAGCAGGGTATGAGACCCAGTACTTC. V usage is TRBV9 and J usage is TRBJ2-5; TRBD1 is a possible D gene (5 bases). Germline CDR1 is SGDLS and CDR2 is YYNGEE. The CDR3 loop spans 13 amino acids. Trimming stripped 0 bases from V and 5 bases from J, with 8 bases between.

The V call is TRBV11-3, the J call TRBJ1-1, with D hard to call. This CDR3 is 15 amino acids long. Trimming cost V 5 bases and J 1 base, with 14 bases left between them. Germline loops: CDR1 SGHNT, CDR2 YENEEA. CDR3 loop: CASSPRGSPNTEAFF. The CDR3 region has the DNA TGTGCCAGCAGCCCCAGAGGGTCCCCGAACACTGAAGCTTTCTTT. The full variable domain, completed using reference TRBV11-3 and TRBJ1-1, is EAGVVQSPRYKIIEKKQPVAFWCNPISGHNTLYWYLQNLGQGPELLIRYENEEAVDDSQLPKDRFSAERLKGVDSTLKIQPAELGDSAVYLCASSPRGSPNTEAFFGQGTRLTVV.

With regard to this clone: The same CDR3 can be traced to other DNA sequences in this sample. J is TRBJ1-5 and V is TRBV19, with 7 bases lining up with TRBD1. V lost 5 bases and J lost 3; bases outside the gene matches: 1. The CDR3 is made up of 13 amino acids. Per the germline V gene, CDR1 is LNHDA and CDR2 is SQIVND (reference sequence). The CDR3, as DNA: TGTGCCAGTAGTGGGACAGTCAATCAGCCCCAGCATTTT. As protein: CASSGTVNQPQHF.

The gene calls are TRBV9 and TRBJ1-5; D gene uncertain. This CDR3 contains 15 residues. Trimming removed 0 bases from V and 4 bases from J, with 11 bases in between. Germline values: CDR1 SGDLS, CDR2 YYNGEE. CDR3 coding DNA: TGTGCCAGCAGCGTAGGAATAGGATTAAATCAGCCCCAGCATTTT. It yields the protein CASSVGIGLNQPQHF.

This clone was seen only a few times. The CDR3 region has the DNA TGTGCCAGCAGTTACTCCTGGGGGCGAGCCGGGGAGCTGTTTTTT. This sequence encodes CASSYSWGRAGELFF. V usage is TRBV6-5 and J usage is TRBJ2-2; D is possibly TRBD1 (6 bases). This CDR3 is built from 15 residues. V was shortened by 0 bases and J by 6 bases, with 11 bases between the two germline ends. Germline CDR1 and CDR2: MNHEY and SVGAGI.

In regard to this clone: This same CDR3 is encoded by further DNA sequences in the sample. The chain links TRBV6-5 to TRBJ1-1; D remains unclear. CDR1 and CDR2 (germline): MNHEY, SVGAGI. CDR3 size: 13 residues. Trimming left V 3 bases short and J 4 bases short, with 9 bases between. CDR3 sequence (DNA): TGTGCCAGCAGTTATTTGGGCGGCACTGAAGCTTTCTTT. Its protein is CASSYLGGTEAFF.

The chain uses TRBV5-8 and TRBJ2-3; D is ambiguous. This CDR3 contains 14 residues. Trimming removed 0 bases from V and 6 bases from J, with 11 bases in between. CDR1 SGHTS and CDR2 YDEGEE come from the germline V gene. The CDR3 nucleotides read TGTGCCAGCAGCTTGGAGTGGACGTGGGATACGCAGTATTTT. Translation gives CASSLEWTWDTQYF.

The genes are TRBV5-4 and TRBJ2-7; no clear D. Trimming took off 4 bases at V and 7 bases at J, with 18 bases between the two ends. Germline-derived CDR1 and CDR2 are SGHNT and YYREEE (reference sequence). The CDR3 is 14 amino acids. This chain's CDR3 is CASSPGVGFEEQYF. The CDR3 DNA sequence: TGTGCCAGCAGCCCCGGCGTTGGGTTTGAAGAGCAGTACTTC.

The chain carries TRBV10-1 and TRBJ2-1; D is undetermined. V was cut by 7 bases and J by 4 bases, with 8 bases left in between. The CDR3 sequence is 12 residues long. CDR1 and CDR2 (germline): WNHNN, SYGVQD (reference sequence). The CDR3 reads CASTGPYNEQFF. The CDR3 DNA sequence: TGCGCCAGCACCGGACCGTACAATGAGCAGTTCTTC.

The V call is TRBV19, the J call TRBJ2-1; 8 nucleotides line up with TRBD2. The V gene's germline CDR1 is LNHDA and CDR2 SQIVND (reference sequence). The CDR3 runs to 15 residues. Trimming at V came to 6 bases and at J to 4 bases, leaving 8 bases not matched to a gene. This CDR3 reads CASSNSGADYNEQFF. CDR3 in DNA: TGTGCCAGTAGCAATAGCGGGGCAGATTACAATGAGCAGTTCTTC.

CDR3 region: CASRRYRGADYGYTF. The DNA of the CDR3 is TGTGCCAGCAGGAGATATCGGGGGGCGGACTATGGCTACACCTTC. The chain couples TRBV6-5 to TRBJ1-2; maybe TRBD1 (6 bases). The germline V gene has CDR1 MNHEY and CDR2 SVGAGI. Trimming shortened V by 6 bases and J by 3 bases, and 17 bases separated the two germline ends. The CDR3 has 15 amino acids.

This chain uses TRBV27 with TRBJ1-4; the match to TRBD1 covers 7 bases. V was pared by 1 base and J by 5 bases, with 7 bases of the junction left unmatched. The CDR3 spans 16 residues. The germline V gene has CDR1 MNHEY and CDR2 SMNVEV (reference sequence). CDR3 residues: CASSLFLQGRNEKLFF. The CDR3 DNA reads TGTGCCAGCAGTTTATTTTTACAGGGGAGAAATGAAAAACTGTTTTTT.

This clone has only one observation. This rearrangement joins TRBV30 to TRBJ2-5; no clear D gene. V gave up 1 base and J gave up 6 bases, with 15 bases separating them. Germline V gene lookup returns CDR1 GTSNPN and CDR2 SVGIG (reference sequence). The CDR3 is made up of 14 amino acids. The CDR3 region has the DNA TGTGCCTGGAGTGAAGAGGTGCCCGGCCAGACCCAGTACTTC. Encoded protein: CAWSEEVPGQTQYF.

This clone was found a few times. The chain employs TRBV5-1 and TRBJ2-7; D is tentatively TRBD1 or TRBD2 (5 bases each). The CDR3 sequence is 15 residues long. V lost 4 bases to trimming and J lost 2 bases, with 16 bases between them. Germline values: CDR1 SGHRS, CDR2 YFSETQ. In DNA, the CDR3 is TGCGCCAGCAGCCCTGGGGACGTTCGGGCCTACGAGCAGTACTTC. As protein: CASSPGDVRAYEQYF.

The chain uses TRBV11-2 and TRBJ2-1; D is perhaps TRBD1 (7 bases). The V gene lost 0 bases and the J gene lost 12 bases, with 15 bases spanning the gap. Germline assignment: CDR1 SGHAT and CDR2 FQNNGV. The CDR3 length is 14 residues. As DNA, the CDR3 is TGTGCCAGCAGCTTAGATGCAGGGGGGCCCTTGCAGTTCTTC. Translation gives CASSLDAGGPLQFF.

The V call is TRBV5-4, the J call TRBJ1-2; D call uncertain. Trimming removed 6 bases from V and 4 bases from J, with 16 bases in between. In germline, CDR1 is SGHNT, CDR2 YYREEE (reference sequence). There are 14 residues in the CDR3. Here the CDR3 DNA reads TGTGCCAGCACCGTGCCGAGGGAAGGCTATGGCTACACCTTC. It encodes CASTVPREGYGYTF.

CDR3 residues: CASSPLRELFF. The CDR3 DNA is TGTGCCAGCAGTCCCCTCCGGGAGCTGTTTTTT. The rearrangement joins TRBV6-5 to TRBJ2-2; D uncertain. Germline loops: CDR1 MNHEY, CDR2 SVGAGI. V lost 5 bases and J 9 bases, leaving 7 bases between the germline ends. The length of the CDR3 is 11 residues.

The gene calls are TRBV6-5 and TRBJ1-1; D unresolved. This CDR3 region has 15 residues. Germline V lookup: CDR1 MNHEY, CDR2 SVGAGI. V was cut by 2 bases and J by 4 bases, with 14 bases left in between. DNA of the CDR3: TGTGCCAGCAGTTACCTGCCCGGAAGATCCACTGAAGCTTTCTTT. Translating gives CASSYLPGRSTEAFF.

This clone was counted only a few times. The chain employs TRBV2 and TRBJ2-3; TRBD2 agrees at 7 bases. The CDR3 is 15 amino acids. Germline CDR1 SNHLY, CDR2 FYNNEI. V gave up 6 bases and J gave up 4 bases; unmatched junction bases: 10. CDR3 residues: CASRRLALGADTQYF. In nucleotides, the CDR3 is TGTGCCAGCAGGCGACTAGCATTGGGTGCAGATACGCAGTATTTT.

The genes are TRBV19 and TRBJ2-3; D ambiguous. In germline, CDR1 is LNHDA, CDR2 SQIVND (reference sequence). V lost 6 bases and J 6 bases, leaving 16 bases between the germline ends. The CDR3 loop spans 14 amino acids. The CDR3 spells CASRSVQLADTQYF. CDR3 in DNA: TGTGCCAGTAGGAGCGTACAACTCGCGGATACGCAGTATTTT.